The 13 T cell receptor beta chains reported below all come from one sample, sequenced in a study of beta chain features in type 1 diabetes. These receptors' antigens are unknown. Study-wide points: Shorter TCRB CDR3s, moderately but significantly so, were found in Type 1 diabetes patients in all four CD4+ subsets.

Expressed TCRB transcripts got sequenced, as all isolated RNA was reverse transcribed. TCRdb's copy holds only in-frame clones and misses some; the assay was immunoSEQ multiplex PCR. The sample has a few hundred thousand clones; 13% to 15% are singletons. The sample comprised naive CD4+ T cells from blood. Source of these receptors: a man aged 30-40 years with type 1 diabetes.

This clone was picked up a small number of times. The chain recombines TRBV7-2 with TRBJ1-4; 8 nucleotides match TRBD1. The junction had 3 bases not matched to a gene; V was cut back by 2 bases and J by 7 bases. Germline-derived CDR1 and CDR2 are SGHTA and FQGNSA. This CDR3 is 14 amino acids long. The DNA for the CDR3 is TGTGCCAGCAGCTTACAGGGGGCGGGTGAAAAACTGTTTTTT. This sequence encodes CASSLQGAGEKLFF.

A few counts support this clone. The V and J genes are TRBV5-1 and TRBJ1-2; possibly TRBD1 for D (6 bases). This CDR3 has 14 amino acids. Between the trimmed V and J ends, which lost 3 bases and 8 bases, there was a span of 17 bases. Looked up from germline, CDR1 is SGHRS and CDR2 is YFSETQ. The CDR3 sequence is CASSSPGALGGYTF. The CDR3 nucleotides are TGCGCCAGCAGCTCACCAGGGGCGTTGGGGGGCTACACCTTC.

This clone was recorded a few times. The chain is built from TRBV4-2 and TRBJ2-3; 8 bases map to TRBD2. The CDR3 totals 16 residues. Germline loops: CDR1 LGHNA, CDR2 YNFKEQ. V lost 2 bases to trimming and J lost 6 bases; unmatched junction nucleotides: 10. CDR3 loop: CASSQNGGSGIDTQYF. The CDR3 DNA follows: TGTGCCAGCAGCCAAAACGGCGGTAGCGGGATTGATACGCAGTATTTT.

This clone was counted a few times. The rearrangement links TRBV1 to TRBJ1-2; the table names TRBD1, a call not compared with the DNA. TRBV1 counts as a pseudogene. This CDR3 is built from 13 residues. This CDR3 reads CTSSHRVSYGYTF. Written as DNA, the CDR3 is TGCACCAGCAGCCACAGGGTTAGCTATGGCTACACCTTC.

The V gene is TRBV11-2, the J gene TRBJ2-1, with D tentatively TRBD1 (6 bases). The ends were cut back, 4 bases at V and 4 bases at J, with 11 bases in the middle. CDR1 and CDR2 from the germline V gene are SGHAT and FQNNGV. This CDR3 spans 14 amino acids. CDR3 DNA sequence: TGTGCCAGCAGCTCCGAGGGGGATTACAATGAGCAGTTCTTC. It specifies CASSSEGDYNEQFF.

This clone was seen more than once but under ten times. J is TRBJ2-1 and V is TRBV4-3; 15 bases align to TRBD2. Per the germline V gene, CDR1 is LGHNA and CDR2 is YSLEER. This CDR3 is built from 18 residues. V trimming: 0 bases; J trimming: 6 bases; junction bases outside the gene matches: 6. The CDR3: CASSQEGLAGGGGNEQFF. The CDR3 DNA follows: TGCGCCAGCAGCCAAGAGGGACTAGCGGGAGGTGGGGGCAATGAGCAGTTCTTC.

In its sample, this clone was seen a few times. This sequence joins TRBV6-1 and TRBJ1-2, with D possibly being TRBD1 (6 bases). V was pared by 0 bases and J by 2 bases, with 13 bases between. The CDR3 is 16 residues long. CDR1 is MNHNS, CDR2 SASEGT, per germline. The CDR3 reads CASSEAYRGGNYGYTF. CDR3 nucleotides: TGTGCCAGCAGTGAAGCGTACCGGGGGGGCAACTATGGCTACACCTTC.

The rearrangement joins TRBV5-1 to TRBJ2-1; the D gene is possibly TRBD1 (6 bases). Germline V gene sequence: CDR1 SGHRS, CDR2 YFSETQ. The CDR3 is made up of 13 amino acids. V lost 4 bases and J 8 bases, leaving 13 bases between the germline ends. For the CDR3, the DNA is TGCGCCAGCAGCGAGGTAGGGGGTCATGAGCAGTTCTTC. It specifies CASSEVGGHEQFF.

This chain joins TRBV28 and TRBJ2-7, with TRBD2 matching over 7 bases. Germline V CDR1 and CDR2: MDHEN, SYDVKM. V shed 6 bases and J 1 base; nucleotides not matched to a gene: 15. The CDR3 is made up of 17 amino acids. CDR3 loop: CASSPPLAVIVSYEQYF. CDR3 coding DNA: TGTGCCAGCAGCCCCCCTCTAGCGGTTATCGTGTCCTACGAGCAGTACTTC.

This clone turned up a few times. The chain is built from TRBV10-3 and TRBJ1-2; 8 bases agree with TRBD1. The CDR3 loop spans 13 amino acids. Germline V gene sequence: CDR1 ENHRY, CDR2 SYGVKD. V was pared by 4 bases and J by 7 bases, with 5 bases of the junction left unmatched. For the CDR3, the DNA is TGTGCCATCAGTGTGGACAGGGAGGCTGGCTACACCTTC. As protein: CAISVDREAGYTF.

The chain is built from TRBV2 and TRBJ2-3; D uncertain. The CDR3 is made up of 17 amino acids. Trimming took off 6 bases at V and 3 bases at J, with 22 bases between the two ends. The V gene's germline CDR1 is SNHLY and CDR2 FYNNEI. CDR3 DNA sequence: TGTGCCAGCAGCGCCACGCGTGCTCCTCCCGGGACAGATACGCAGTATTTT. This sequence encodes CASSATRAPPGTDTQYF.

The chain has TRBV28 and TRBJ2-5; 7 bases are shared with TRBD1. CDR3 length equals 14 residues. Looked up from germline, CDR1 is MDHEN and CDR2 is SYDVKM. V trimming: 6 bases; J trimming: 3 bases; junction bases outside the gene matches: 7. In nucleotides, the CDR3 is TGTGCCAGCAGCCTACAGGGGCTTGAAGAGACCCAGTACTTC. It is translated as CASSLQGLEETQYF.

This chain joins TRBV28 and TRBJ2-7; D is possibly TRBD1 (7 bases). The CDR3 totals 14 residues. CDR1 is MDHEN and CDR2 is SYDVKM in the germline V gene. V was trimmed by 7 bases and J by 0 bases, leaving 13 bases between them. This CDR3 reads CASIPGGSSYEQYF. Written as DNA, the CDR3 is TGTGCCAGCATCCCAGGGGGGAGCTCCTACGAGCAGTACTTC.